This is a list of T cell receptor beta chains from one sample in a study of blood T cell repertoires in COVID-19. Profiled with immunoSEQ multiplex PCR; TCRdb holds only in-frame clones, not every one. This repertoire shows approximately 200,000 clones, around nine tenths found once; its top ten account for 2.1%. Sequences were obtained from peripheral blood. The receptors originated from a man in his 70s with active or convalescent COVID-19. The conserved cysteine and the conserved F or W are not part of the CDR3 here. D genes are given only for firm matches.

cdr3_aa,d_call,v_call,j_call
ASSDSNSPLH,-,TRBV10-1,TRBJ1-6
ASSSAGGEQY,TRBD2,TRBV28,TRBJ2-7
ASSDRLTEAF,-,TRBV28,TRBJ1-1
ASSPFGQGLNYGYT,-,TRBV18,TRBJ1-2
ASSVTIGNEQF,-,TRBV7-2,TRBJ2-1
ASSGTSGVYNEQF,TRBD2,TRBV2,TRBJ2-1
ASSVEGDSYNEQF,-,TRBV9,TRBJ2-1
ASSVSPVVGELF,-,TRBV9,TRBJ2-2
ASSLGQPNYGYT,-,TRBV5-5,TRBJ1-2
ASSLGLPQDFLPYEQY,-,TRBV7-2,TRBJ2-7
ASSVGMNTEAF,-,TRBV2,TRBJ1-1
SVLSTDYGYT,-,TRBV29-1,TRBJ1-2
ASSQGLAGVYEQY,TRBD2,TRBV28,TRBJ2-7
ASRRQTTNEKLF,-,TRBV28,TRBJ1-4
ASSRDRMNTEAF,TRBD1,TRBV6-5,TRBJ1-1
ASRGLAPPGTQY,TRBD2,TRBV2,TRBJ2-5
ASSPGGVDNQPQH,-,TRBV3-1/TRBV3-2,TRBJ1-5
ASSPDGMNQPQH,-,TRBV5-5,TRBJ1-5
ASSLGGTSFGGELF,TRBD2,TRBV5-1,TRBJ2-2
ASSLRGQNYEQY,-,TRBV3-1/TRBV3-2,TRBJ2-7
ASSLTGGNTIY,-,TRBV3-1/TRBV3-2,TRBJ1-3
ASSEMSGTGNTIY,-,TRBV2,TRBJ1-3
ASSSTGALPQETQY,TRBD1,TRBV5-1,TRBJ2-5
ASSFRGRNTGELF,TRBD1,TRBV7-7,TRBJ2-2
ASSLYRGQETQY,TRBD1,TRBV7-2,TRBJ2-5
ASQPGLVNNEQF,-,TRBV9,TRBJ2-1
ASSEDRNYGYT,-,TRBV19,TRBJ1-2
ASSPGTAGNTIY,TRBD1,TRBV28,TRBJ1-3
ASSLPPHCPRYNEQF,-,TRBV11-3,TRBJ2-1
ASSVGLRGETQY,-,TRBV9,TRBJ2-5
ASSDSFALANEQY,TRBD2,TRBV6-4,TRBJ2-7
ASSVRSQLAGNTIY,-,TRBV13,TRBJ1-3
ASSRSVRNTIY,-,TRBV7-9,TRBJ1-3
ASSLGDWTAGVAF,-,TRBV28,TRBJ1-1
ASSQALSRDRVKAKNIQY,TRBD1,TRBV4-3,TRBJ2-4
ASSPFRDRIGETQY,TRBD1,TRBV11-2,TRBJ2-5
ASSETGQGLGSGNTIY,TRBD1,TRBV2,TRBJ1-3